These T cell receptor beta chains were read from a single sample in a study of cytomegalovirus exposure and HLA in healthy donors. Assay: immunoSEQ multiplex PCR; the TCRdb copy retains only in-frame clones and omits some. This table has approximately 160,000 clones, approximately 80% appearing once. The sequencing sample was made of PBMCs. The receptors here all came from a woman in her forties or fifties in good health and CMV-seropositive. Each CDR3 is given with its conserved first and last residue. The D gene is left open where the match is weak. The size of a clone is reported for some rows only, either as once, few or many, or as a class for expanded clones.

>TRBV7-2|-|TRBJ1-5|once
CASSLAAGNQPQHF
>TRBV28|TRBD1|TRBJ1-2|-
CASNREGQSYGYTF
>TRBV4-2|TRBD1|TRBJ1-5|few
CASSQGQGEGNQPQHF
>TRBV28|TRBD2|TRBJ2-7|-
CASSFRGDYEQYF
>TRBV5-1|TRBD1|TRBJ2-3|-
CASSPGQGSGTDTQYF
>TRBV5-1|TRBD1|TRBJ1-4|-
CASSFQPTGGNEKLFF
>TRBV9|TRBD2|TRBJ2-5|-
CASSVQGGVEETQYF
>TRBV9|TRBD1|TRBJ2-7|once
CASSLEPDRGQYF
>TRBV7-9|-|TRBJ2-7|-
CSSSLDIHEQYF
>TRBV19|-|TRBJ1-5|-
CASSIGGALGEPQHF
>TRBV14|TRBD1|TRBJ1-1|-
CASSQDQGAGTEAFF
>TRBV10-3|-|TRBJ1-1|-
CAISGKGGTEAFF
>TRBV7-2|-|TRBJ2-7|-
CASSLRSGASYEQYF
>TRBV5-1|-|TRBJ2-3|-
CASSLGGRSSTDTQYF